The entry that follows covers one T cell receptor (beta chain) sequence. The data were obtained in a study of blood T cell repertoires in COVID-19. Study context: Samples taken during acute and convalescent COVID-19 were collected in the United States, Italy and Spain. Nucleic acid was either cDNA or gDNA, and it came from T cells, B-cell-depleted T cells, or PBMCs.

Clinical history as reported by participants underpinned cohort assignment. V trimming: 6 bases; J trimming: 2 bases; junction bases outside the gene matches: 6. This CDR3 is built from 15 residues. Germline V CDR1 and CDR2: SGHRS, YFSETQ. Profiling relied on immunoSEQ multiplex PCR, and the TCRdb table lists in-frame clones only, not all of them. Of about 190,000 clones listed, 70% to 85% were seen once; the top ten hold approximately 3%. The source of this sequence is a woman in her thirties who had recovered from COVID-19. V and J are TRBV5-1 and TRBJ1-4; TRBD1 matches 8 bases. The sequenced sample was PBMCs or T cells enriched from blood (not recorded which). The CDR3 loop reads CASTRDRLTNEKLFF. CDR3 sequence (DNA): TGCGCCAGCACCCGGGACAGGCTTACTAATGAAAAACTGTTTTTT.